One and the same sample provided the 3 T cell receptor beta chains below, sequenced in a study of cytomegalovirus exposure and HLA in healthy donors. PCR primers comprised 60 Vbeta and 13 Jbeta primers. The data were produced by immunoSEQ multiplex PCR, yet TCRdb's version contains in-frame clones alone and is incomplete. The sample holds around 140,000 clones; around three quarters are singletons and the top ten take 2% to 2.5%. The sample was PBMCs. These TCRs come from a woman between 18 and 29 years old in good health and CMV-seropositive.

This clone was observed a few times. This chain connects TRBV4-3 to TRBJ2-5; D may be TRBD2 (5 bases). This CDR3 has 13 residues. The V and J ends lost 1 base and 5 bases respectively, with 8 bases between them. The germline V gene has CDR1 LGHNA and CDR2 YSLEER. The CDR3 region is CASSQAWRETQYF. The CDR3 nucleotides read TGCGCCAGCAGCCAAGCGTGGAGGGAGACCCAGTACTTC.

The sample holds a few counts of this clone. The gene calls are TRBV4-2 and TRBJ2-7, with D possibly matching TRBD1 (5 bases). Trimming stripped 0 bases from V and 2 bases from J, with 11 bases between. The germline V gene has CDR1 LGHNA and CDR2 YNFKEQ. The CDR3 runs to 15 residues. CDR3 loop: CASSQDSTGTYEQYF. The CDR3 coding sequence is TGTGCCAGCAGCCAAGATAGTACAGGCACCTACGAGCAGTACTTC.

The V and J genes are TRBV19 and TRBJ1-5; a weak D match, TRBD1 (5 bases). Trimming pared 5 bases from V and 2 bases from J, leaving 16 bases between. The CDR3 runs to 16 residues. Germline-derived CDR1 and CDR2 are LNHDA and SQIVND (reference sequence). CDR3 loop: CASSPRGQQGNQPQHF. In nucleotides, the CDR3 is TGTGCCAGTAGTCCTAGAGGACAACAGGGCAATCAGCCCCAGCATTTT.